This is a list of T cell receptor beta chains from one sample in a study of blood T cell repertoires in COVID-19. Assay: immunoSEQ multiplex PCR; the TCRdb copy retains only in-frame clones and omits some. The table lists 52,000 or so clones, around nine tenths of them singletons, with 3% to 5% in the top ten. Material: peripheral blood. These receptors were collected from a man aged 45 to 65 with acute or convalescent COVID-19. CDR3s include the opening cysteine and the closing phenylalanine or tryptophan. A D gene is named only where the DNA matches it firmly. Only part of the rows carry a size: once, few, many, or a class if the clone is expanded.

clone_size j_call v_call d_call cdr3_nt cdr3_aa
- TRBJ1-1 TRBV7-9 - TGTGCCACCGATGCGGGGACCGGCACTGAAGCTTTCTTT CATDAGTGTEAFF
- TRBJ2-1 TRBV7-9 - TGTGCCAGCAGCTTAGGGGACCTACGGATCAGGGGCCATGAGCAGTTCTTC CASSLGDLRIRGHEQFF
- TRBJ1-2 TRBV21-1 - TGTGCCAGCGGGAGGGGGGAGTTGGGCTACACCTTC CASGRGELGYTF
- TRBJ1-2 TRBV28 TRBD1 TGTGCCAGCAGCCTGACGACAGGGGTCGTATATGGCTACACCTTC CASSLTTGVVYGYTF
- TRBJ2-1 TRBV6-5 - TGTGCCAGCAGGGACCAGGCGGGTACTGAGCAGTTCTTC CASRDQAGTEQFF
- TRBJ2-1 TRBV10-1 TRBD2 TGCGCCAGCAGTGAGTCGAATGTAGGCGGGAGGGGCTTGAATGAGCAGTTCTTC CASSESNVGGRGLNEQFF
few TRBJ1-6 TRBV5-6 TRBD1 TGTGCCAGCAGCTTTCGGACAGGGGGCTCCTATAATTCACCCCTCCACTTT CASSFRTGGSYNSPLHF
- TRBJ2-1 TRBV6-2/TRBV6-3 TRBD2 TGTGCCAGCAGCTCTAGCGGGAGAATATCCAATGAGCAGTTCTTC CASSSSGRISNEQFF
once TRBJ2-7 TRBV5-5 - TGTGCCAGCAGGGTGGGGCAGGCCGGCGGTGAGCAGTACTTC CASRVGQAGGEQYF
few TRBJ1-5 TRBV19 - TGTGCCAGTAGTCAGACAATAAACAATCAGCCCCAGCATTTT CASSQTINNQPQHF
once TRBJ1-1 TRBV7-9 - TGTGCCAGTGAGACAGGGAACACTGAAGCTTTCTTT CASETGNTEAFF
- TRBJ1-4 TRBV11-2 - TGTGCCAGCAACATACGTGGGGGCCCCTATGAAAAACTGTTTTTT CASNIRGGPYEKLFF
- TRBJ2-5 TRBV5-1 - TGCGCCAGCAGCTCCGATCCTAGGGGGGAGACCCAGTACTTC CASSSDPRGETQYF
- TRBJ2-7 TRBV7-9 - TGTGCCAGCAGCTTTTTTAGCGGCGAGCAGTACTTC CASSFFSGEQYF
- TRBJ2-3 TRBV5-1 TRBD2 TGCGCCAGCATCGGGCTAGCGGGAGGGACAGATACGCAGTATTTT CASIGLAGGTDTQYF
- TRBJ2-5 TRBV2 TRBD2 TGTGCCAGCAGTCCCCGGACTAGCGCACAAGAGACCCAGTACTTC CASSPRTSAQETQYF
- TRBJ1-6 TRBV6-5 - TGTGCCAGCAGTTACAAAGGGGATTCACCCCTCCACTTT CASSYKGDSPLHF
- TRBJ2-2 TRBV30 - TGTGCCTGGACCCGGTCGAACACCGGGGAGCTGTTTTTT CAWTRSNTGELFF
- TRBJ2-1 TRBV6-5 - TGTGCCAGCAGTTATAAATCAGGCCCCCCCTACAATGAGCAGTTCTTC CASSYKSGPPYNEQFF
- TRBJ2-1 TRBV11-3 TRBD1 TGTGCCAGCAGCCGACAGGGTAGCAATGAGCAGTTCTTC CASSRQGSNEQFF
- TRBJ2-6 TRBV12-5 TRBD2 TGTGCTAGTGGTTTGGTACTTGGACTAGCGGTCATCACCTCTGGGGCCAACGTCCTGACTTTC CASGLVLGLAVITSGANVLTF
- TRBJ2-3 TRBV3-1/TRBV3-2 TRBD2 TGTGCCAGCAGCCAGGGACTAGCGACCTCGGGGGCGCAGTATTTT CASSQGLATSGAQYF
once TRBJ1-1 TRBV18 - TGTGCCAGCTCACCCCTAAAGGGAGGGGTAGAAGCTTTCTTT CASSPLKGGVEAFF
- TRBJ2-6 TRBV19 - TGTGCCAGTAGTATTGATATGAAACAGAACTCTGGGGCCAACGTCCTGACTTTC CASSIDMKQNSGANVLTF
- TRBJ2-1 TRBV7-2 TRBD1 TGTGCCAGCAGCATAACCGGGACAGGTCTTTACAATGAGCAGTTCTTC CASSITGTGLYNEQFF
- TRBJ2-5 TRBV3-1/TRBV3-2 - TGTGCCAGCAAATTAGCGGCAGGGACCCAGTACTTC CASKLAAGTQYF
- TRBJ1-6 TRBV9 - TGTGCCAGCAGCGTTAAGCCGGAGGGGTCACCCCTCCACTTT CASSVKPEGSPLHF
- TRBJ2-7 TRBV5-4 - TGTGCCAGCAGCTCCCCCGGGAGCTACGAGCAGTACTTC CASSSPGSYEQYF
- TRBJ2-1 TRBV6-1 TRBD2 TGTGCCAGCAGTGCCCTAGCGGGAGTCACCTACAATGAGCAGTTCTTC CASSALAGVTYNEQFF
- TRBJ1-2 TRBV12-3/TRBV12-4 - TGTGCCAGCAGACCCGGTTCTAACTATGGCTACACCTTC CASRPGSNYGYTF
once TRBJ2-3 TRBV5-1 TRBD1 TGCGCCAGCAGCTGGGGGACAGGTAGAAGCACAGATACGCAGTATTTT CASSWGTGRSTDTQYF
- TRBJ2-1 TRBV5-4 - TGTGCCAGCAGCTTGGTTGGGTCCGGAGGGCCAGGGTACAATGAGCAGTTCTTC CASSLVGSGGPGYNEQFF
once TRBJ1-4 TRBV30 TRBD1 TGTGCCTGGAGTTCTGGGACAGGGGGGTCTACTAATGAAAAACTGTTTTTT CAWSSGTGGSTNEKLFF
- TRBJ1-1 TRBV5-1 - TGCGCCAGCAGCTTGGCCTGGGGCGATGAGTTGGCTTTCTTT CASSLAWGDELAFF
- TRBJ2-3 TRBV7-7 TRBD2 TGTGCCAGCAGCTTAGGTCTAGCGGGAGATACGCAGTATTTT CASSLGLAGDTQYF
- TRBJ2-3 TRBV13 - TGTGCCAGCAGCGACCGGGACTGGAGCACAGATACGCAGTATTTT CASSDRDWSTDTQYF
- TRBJ1-4 TRBV19 - TGTGCCAGCCAGGACAACAATGAAAAACTGTTTTTT CASQDNNEKLFF
- TRBJ2-7 TRBV30 - TGTGCCTGGAGCGCCGGACAGTTAAACTCCAACGAGCAGTACTTC CAWSAGQLNSNEQYF
- TRBJ2-3 TRBV5-4 TRBD2 TGTGCCACCTCCCCTAGCGGGAGTCGATTGTCTGATACGCAGTATTTT CATSPSGSRLSDTQYF
- TRBJ2-3 TRBV12-3/TRBV12-4 - TGTGCCAGCAGTTCACGGGCAGATACGCAGTATTTT CASSSRADTQYF
- TRBJ2-7 TRBV7-2 TRBD2 TGTGCCAGCAGCTCACACCTAGCGGGCGAGCAGTACTTC CASSSHLAGEQYF
- TRBJ1-3 TRBV4-1 - TGCGCCAGCAGCCAGGATCTCGCGGGGAAGGGACCTGGAAACACCATATATTTT CASSQDLAGKGPGNTIYF
- TRBJ1-5 TRBV2 - TGTGCCCGCAGTGACGGGGGGGGCGGGTATAGCAAAGGGCCCCAGCATTTT CARSDGGGGYSKGPQHF
- TRBJ2-7 TRBV12-3/TRBV12-4 - TGTGCCAGCAGTTTCCACAGGGATTACGAGCAGTACTTC CASSFHRDYEQYF
- TRBJ1-3 TRBV7-9 - TGTGCCAGCAGCTTAGCGGGAGGGACGGGAAACACCATATATTTT CASSLAGGTGNTIYF
- TRBJ2-2 TRBV5-4 TRBD1 TGTGCCAGCAGCGGACAGGGGATTGACACCGGGGAGCTGTTTTTT CASSGQGIDTGELFF
- TRBJ1-2 TRBV6-5 TRBD1 TGTGCCAGCAGTTACCCAACCGGGACAGGGTATGGCTACACCTTC CASSYPTGTGYGYTF
- TRBJ2-2 TRBV10-3 - TGTGCCATCAGTTTCGACAGCAACACCGGGGAGCTGTTTTTT CAISFDSNTGELFF
- TRBJ1-1 TRBV9 - TGTGCCAGCAAGGGTTTAGGGGAAGGTGGGACTGAAGCTTTCTTT CASKGLGEGGTEAFF
- TRBJ1-2 TRBV6-1 - TGTGCCAGCAGTGACCCGGGTATGGGCTATGGCTACACCTTC CASSDPGMGYGYTF
- TRBJ2-6 TRBV3-1/TRBV3-2 TRBD1 TGTGCCAGCAGCCCCCGGGACAGGGGCCGCTCTGGGGCCAACGTCCTGACTTTC CASSPRDRGRSGANVLTF
- TRBJ1-1 TRBV18 TRBD1 TGTGCCAGCTCACCTGGGGACAGAGAGAACACTGAAGCTTTCTTT CASSPGDRENTEAFF
- TRBJ2-7 TRBV9 TRBD1 TGTGCCAGCAGCGTAGCTTACAGGGGGAACGAGCAGTACTTC CASSVAYRGNEQYF
once TRBJ1-1 TRBV19 - TGTGCCAGTAGCTCAGGGATGTGGACTGAAGCTTTCTTT CASSSGMWTEAFF
- TRBJ1-5 TRBV7-2 - TGTGCCAGCAGCTCAAGTCCCAGGGGCTCGGCCGACCGCCAGCCCCAGCATTTT CASSSSPRGSADRQPQHF
once TRBJ2-7 TRBV3-1/TRBV3-2 - TGTGCCAGCAGCCACCGATCAACCCCATATGCCAGCTACGAGCAGTACTTC CASSHRSTPYASYEQYF
- TRBJ2-5 TRBV27 TRBD1 TGTGCCAGCAGTAGAGAAGGACAGGGGGAGACCCAGTACTTC CASSREGQGETQYF
- TRBJ2-1 TRBV30 - TGTGCCTGGATACGAGGGGGAAGAGATGAGCAGTTCTTC CAWIRGGRDEQFF
- TRBJ1-2 TRBV24-1 - TGTGCCACCAGTGAGTCGGGAGCCCATGGCTACACCTTC CATSESGAHGYTF